Below are 7 T cell receptor beta chains sequenced from a single sample in a study of blood T cells in healthy people across ages. A J-beta primer mix and a sample-barcoded 5' primer were used in a second PCR of roughly 7 to 12 cycles. TCRdb independently ran MiXCR on the 5' RACE reads; one entry per CDR3 protein. The sample shows 800,000 or so distinct CDR3 sequences, about half of them seen only once. Material: blood. The receptors shown here come from a man older than 75 in good health.

This clonotype was counted between two and nine times. The chain couples TRBV6-2 or TRBV6-3 to TRBJ2-7; the match to TRBD1 covers 8 bases. Trimming cost V 4 bases and J 5 bases; bases outside gene matches: 13. Germline CDR1 is MNHEY and CDR2 is SVGEGT. The CDR3 loop spans 16 amino acids. In nucleotides, the CDR3 is TGTGCCAGCAGTTCGCCGCGTGGACAGGGTGGCGACGAGCAGTACTTC. It is translated as CASSSPRGQGGDEQYF.

There are a few counts of this clonotype. This chain connects TRBV20-1 to TRBJ2-7, with 9 bases fitting TRBD1. V was pared by 6 bases and J by 3 bases, with 12 bases of the junction left unmatched. The CDR3 is 15 residues long. Germline values: CDR1 DFQATT, CDR2 SNEGSKA (reference sequence). In DNA, the CDR3 is TGCAGTGCCCAGAAACCGGGACAGGGCAACTACGAGCAGTACTTC. Its protein is CSAQKPGQGNYEQYF.

The chain recombines TRBV6-1 with TRBJ2-1; 12 bases align to TRBD2. With V trimmed by 7 bases and J by 4 bases, 5 bases remained unmatched. Per germline, CDR1 MNHNS and CDR2 SASEGT. There are 15 residues in the CDR3. CDR3 residues: CASTGGLAGYNEQFF. In DNA, the CDR3 is TGTGCCAGCACCGGTGGACTAGCGGGGTACAATGAGCAGTTCTTC.

The CDR3 nucleotides are TGTGCCAGCAGTTTAGAAGCGTTCTCCTACGAGCAGTACTTC. Translated: CASSLEAFSYEQYF. The chain recombines TRBV12-3 or TRBV12-4 with TRBJ2-7; no reliable D call. The CDR3 has 14 residues. Deletions cut 1 base from V and 0 bases from J, with 7 bases between.

The gene calls are TRBV2 and TRBJ2-3, with D unresolved. The V end lost 8 bases, the J end lost 4 bases, and 16 bases lay between the germline ends. This CDR3 contains 14 residues. CDR1 SNHLY and CDR2 FYNNEI come from the germline V gene. As DNA, the CDR3 is TGTGCCAGCTTGTTGACGGGCGGACCAGATACGCAGTATTTT. The encoded protein is CASLLTGGPDTQYF. Full variable domain (remainder filled in from reference TRBV2 and TRBJ2-3): EPEVTQTPSHQVTQMGQEVILRCVPISNHLYFYWYRQILGQKVEFLVSFYNNEISEKSEIFDDQFSVERPDGSNFTLKIRSTKLEDSAMYFCASLLTGGPDTQYFGPGTRLTVL.

This clonotype was observed a few times. This chain joins TRBV20-1 and TRBJ2-1; D might be TRBD2 (6 bases). V lost 0 bases and J 0 bases, leaving 12 bases between the germline ends. The CDR3 totals 16 residues. CDR1 and CDR2 (germline): DFQATT, SNEGSKA (reference sequence). This CDR3 is CSARDRKRASYNEQFF. The CDR3 DNA reads as TGCAGTGCTAGAGATAGGAAGCGGGCCTCCTACAATGAGCAGTTCTTC.

This clonotype was seen just once. Since a much larger clone is just one base distant, this may be a read error. The V and J genes are TRBV6-5 and TRBJ2-1; 7 bases match TRBD2. Germline assignment: CDR1 MNHEY and CDR2 SVGAGI. J was trimmed by 13 bases and V by 4 bases; bases with no gene match: 13. The CDR3 has 14 residues. CDR3 nucleotide sequence: TGTGCCAGCAGTTCCGGGACTATTCAAGAGACCCAGTTCTTC. Translation: CASSSGTIQETQFF.